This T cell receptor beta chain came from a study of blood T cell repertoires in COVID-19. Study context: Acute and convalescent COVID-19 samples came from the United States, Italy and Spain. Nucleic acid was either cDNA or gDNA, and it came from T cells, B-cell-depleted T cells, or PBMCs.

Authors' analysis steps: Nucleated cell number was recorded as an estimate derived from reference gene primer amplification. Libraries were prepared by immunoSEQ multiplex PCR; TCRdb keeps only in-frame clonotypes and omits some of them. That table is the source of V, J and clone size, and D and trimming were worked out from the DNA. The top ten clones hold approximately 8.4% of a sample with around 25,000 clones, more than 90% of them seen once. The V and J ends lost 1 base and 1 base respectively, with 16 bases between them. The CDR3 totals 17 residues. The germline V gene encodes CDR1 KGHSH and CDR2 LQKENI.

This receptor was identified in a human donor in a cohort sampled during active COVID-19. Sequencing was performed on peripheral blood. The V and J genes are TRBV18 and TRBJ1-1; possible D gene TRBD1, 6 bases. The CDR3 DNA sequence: TGTGCCAGCTCACCACAGAGAGTGAACAGGGAGAACACTGAAGCTTTCTTT. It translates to CASSPQRVNRENTEAFF.